Each of the 13 T cell receptor beta chains below was sequenced from the same sample in a study of Ad26.COV2.S vaccination and SARS-CoV-2 variants. Sample treatment: roughly 20 received Ad26.COV2.S at low or high dose, single or two shots; about 5 received placebo; per-sample allocation not given. Samples came from day 63 after the first vaccine or placebo injection. Sequencing used immunoSEQ multiplex PCR; TCRdb keeps in-frame clones, though not all of them. Found here are some 460,000 clones, 89% of them singletons; the top ten hold over 1.5%. The specimen was peripheral blood, collected in a trial of Ad26.COV2.S vaccine versus placebo. Receptor source: a person aged 18-60 years who received the Ad26.COV2.S COVID-19 vaccine or a placebo.

This clone has ten or more counts. This chain uses TRBV14 with TRBJ2-2, with unresolved D. V lost 6 bases, J lost 4 bases, and 12 bases lay in between. The CDR3 runs 14 residues. Germline loops: CDR1 SGHDN, CDR2 FVKESK. For the CDR3, the DNA is TGTGCCAGCAGTCCCTTGTGGGGCACCGGGGAGCTGTTTTTT. This translates into CASSPLWGTGELFF.

V and J are TRBV7-8 and TRBJ1-5; 7 bases are shared with TRBD1. The CDR3 totals 15 residues. V lost 4 bases to trimming and J lost 4 bases; unmatched junction nucleotides: 7. Per germline, CDR1 SGHVS and CDR2 FQNEAQ. CDR3 sequence (DNA): TGTGCCAGCAGCTCCCGGGACAGCCTTAATCAGCCCCAGCATTTT. Translating gives CASSSRDSLNQPQHF.

This clone was seen once. The chain has TRBV5-6 and TRBJ1-2; possibly TRBD1 for D (5 bases). This CDR3 region has 13 residues. V shed 7 bases and J shed 7 bases, with 17 bases lying between them. CDR1 is SGHDT, CDR2 YYEEEE, per germline. CDR3 loop: CASGNAGHLGYTF. The CDR3 DNA is TGTGCCAGCGGTAACGCGGGGCATCTTGGCTACACCTTC.

This chain connects TRBV13 to TRBJ1-2; TRBD1 agrees at 7 bases. Looked up from germline, CDR1 is PRHDT and CDR2 is FYEKMQ (reference sequence). The trim removed 6 bases at V and 4 bases at J, leaving 14 bases unmatched. The length of the CDR3 is 16 residues. The CDR3, as DNA: TGTGCCAGCAGATCTACCGGGACAGTTAGGGGCTATGGCTACACCTTC. It encodes CASRSTGTVRGYGYTF.

The rearrangement uses TRBV6-6 and TRBJ1-2; TRBD1 agrees at 7 bases. The length of the CDR3 is 13 residues. The germline V gene has CDR1 MNHNY and CDR2 SVGAGI (reference sequence). The junction had 4 bases not matched to a gene; V was cut back by 2 bases and J by 7 bases. The CDR3: CASSYGQDVGYTF. The CDR3 DNA sequence: TGTGCCAGCAGTTACGGACAGGACGTTGGCTACACCTTC.

This clone was seen a single time. The chain links TRBV9 to TRBJ1-5; the D is unclear. V dropped 6 bases and J dropped 1 base, with 14 bases sitting between them. Germline CDR1 is SGDLS and CDR2 is YYNGEE. This CDR3 spans 15 amino acids. The CDR3 DNA is TGTGCCAGCAACCAGGACGGGATGAGCAATCAGCCCCAGCATTTT. Translating gives CASNQDGMSNQPQHF.

This sequence joins TRBV6-5 and TRBJ2-7; D possibly corresponds to TRBD2 (5 bases). CDR3 length equals 13 residues. Trimming stripped 3 bases from V and 0 bases from J, with 6 bases between. The germline CDR1 and CDR2 sequences are MNHEY and SVGAGI. Here the CDR3 DNA reads TGTGCCAGCAGTTATACTAGCTCCTACGAGCAGTACTTC. Translation gives CASSYTSSYEQYF.

The gene calls are TRBV27 and TRBJ1-6; the D is unclear. The germline V gene encodes CDR1 MNHEY and CDR2 SMNVEV (reference sequence). The CDR3 extends over 13 amino acids. Trimming shortened V by 7 bases and J by 8 bases, and 12 bases separated the two germline ends. The CDR3 DNA reads as TGTGCCAGCACTGACACCCCGTATTCACCCCTCCACTTT. Its translation is CASTDTPYSPLHF.

The genes are TRBV2 and TRBJ1-3; D is unresolved. The CDR3 loop spans 13 amino acids. Per the germline V gene, CDR1 is SNHLY and CDR2 is FYNNEI. V shed 1 base and J shed 2 bases, with 3 bases lying between them. The DNA for the CDR3 is TGTGCCAGCAGTGAAGTTGCTGGAAACACCATATATTTT. It is translated as CASSEVAGNTIYF.

The chain recombines TRBV28 with TRBJ2-7, with a tentative D call TRBD2 (6 bases). Germline V gene lookup returns CDR1 MDHEN and CDR2 SYDVKM. Trimming took 7 bases from V and 3 from J, leaving 16 bases between them. The CDR3 sequence is 14 residues long. Written as DNA, the CDR3 is TGTGCCAGCACCCCCAGCGGGTCCTACTACGAGCAGTACTTC. Protein product: CASTPSGSYYEQYF.

The rearrangement uses TRBV28 and TRBJ1-2; tentatively, D is TRBD1 (5 bases). This CDR3 spans 12 amino acids. The V and J ends lost 6 bases and 7 bases respectively, with 12 bases between them. Germline CDR1 MDHEN, CDR2 SYDVKM. CDR3 in amino acids: CASRTAGFGYTF. The CDR3 nucleotides read TGTGCCAGCAGAACGGCAGGGTTTGGCTACACCTTC.

The gene calls are TRBV9 and TRBJ2-3; tentatively, D is TRBD2 (6 bases). The CDR3 has 16 residues. Germline V gene sequence: CDR1 SGDLS, CDR2 YYNGEE. Trimming took off 3 bases at V and 1 base at J, with 15 bases between the two ends. The chain's CDR3 is CASSARLVSGTDTQYF. The DNA of the CDR3 is TGTGCCAGCAGCGCCAGACTAGTTTCAGGCACAGATACGCAGTATTTT.

The genes are TRBV7-3 and TRBJ2-2, with D perhaps TRBD2 (5 bases). The CDR3 length is 13 residues. Trimming pared 6 bases from V and 4 bases from J, leaving 9 bases between. In germline, CDR1 is SGHTA, CDR2 FQGTGA. The CDR3 here is CASSATSTGELFF. The CDR3 region has the DNA TGTGCCAGCAGTGCCACTAGCACCGGGGAGCTGTTTTTT.